This is a list of T cell receptor beta chains from one sample in a study of metastatic and nonmetastatic thyroid tumors. TCRdb reprocessed the PCR reads using MiXCR. The sample includes over 20,000 clones, 28% of them seen just once. Sequenced sample: tumor tissue. These receptors originate from a male donor with papillary thyroid cancer or a benign thyroid nodule (not recorded which). Some clones in this sample may be carry-over from other donors' samples. CDR3s include the opening cysteine and the closing phenylalanine or tryptophan. The order of the fields is V gene, D gene, clone size, J gene, CDR3 DNA, CDR3 protein. A D gene is named only where the DNA matches it firmly. Some rows have no size entry. The others give once, few or many, or a class for an expanded clone.

V: TRBV12-3/TRBV12-4; D: NA; size: many; J: TRBJ2-3; DNA: TGTGCCAGCAGTTTAGAACTCCCGGGGCAGTATTTT; CDR3: CASSLELPGQYF
V: TRBV6-1; D: NA; size: medium-sized; J: TRBJ1-2; DNA: TGTGCCAGCAGTGAAAACGTGCGGGGCGATGGACAGATCTATGGCTACACCTTC; CDR3: CASSENVRGDGQIYGYTF
V: TRBV6-2/TRBV6-3; D: TRBD2; size: few; J: TRBJ2-7; DNA: TGTGCCAGCAGTTACGGGACTAGCGGCGAGCAGTACTTC; CDR3: CASSYGTSGEQYF
V: TRBV20-1; D: NA; size: many; J: TRBJ1-5; DNA: TGCAGTGCTAGAGAAGATGGGGAGGTTAATCGGCCCCAGCATTTT; CDR3: CSAREDGEVNRPQHF
V: TRBV2; D: NA; size: NA; J: TRBJ2-5; DNA: TGTGCCAGCAGTCCCACCCTAGTGAAAGAGACCCAGTACTTC; CDR3: CASSPTLVKETQYF
V: TRBV27; D: TRBD1; size: medium-sized; J: TRBJ1-1; DNA: TGTGCCAGCAGTTCTTACAGGGGGATCACTGAAGCTTTCTTT; CDR3: CASSSYRGITEAFF
V: TRBV27; D: NA; size: medium-sized; J: TRBJ2-3; DNA: TGTGCCAGCAGTTTTTTGGTAGGAACAGATACGCAGTATTTT; CDR3: CASSFLVGTDTQYF
V: TRBV30; D: TRBD2; size: NA; J: TRBJ2-7; DNA: TGTGCCTGGAGCCCGGGACTAGCGACCTACGAGCAGTACTTC; CDR3: CAWSPGLATYEQYF
V: TRBV20-1; D: TRBD2; size: medium-sized; J: TRBJ2-3; DNA: TGCAGTGCTAGCGGTGGACTAGCGGGATACGGCACAGATACGCAGTATTTT; CDR3: CSASGGLAGYGTDTQYF
V: TRBV28; D: TRBD1; size: NA; J: TRBJ2-1; DNA: TGTGCCAGCAGTTTGGCCCTCGACAGGGAAAACGACAATGAGCAGTTCTTC; CDR3: CASSLALDRENDNEQFF
V: TRBV4-1; D: NA; size: NA; J: TRBJ2-7; DNA: TGCGCCAGCAGCCAATCCAAGACCGCCGGTGACTACGAGCAGTACTTC; CDR3: CASSQSKTAGDYEQYF
V: TRBV19; D: NA; size: NA; J: TRBJ1-2; DNA: TGTGCCAGTAGTATGCGGCTTTATGGCTACACCTTC; CDR3: CASSMRLYGYTF
V: TRBV6-5; D: TRBD2; size: few; J: TRBJ2-1; DNA: TGTGCCAGCAGTCCAGGGACTAGCGGGGGGGCCAGGGATGAGCAGTTCTTC; CDR3: CASSPGTSGGARDEQFF
V: TRBV7-8; D: NA; size: NA; J: TRBJ2-5; DNA: TGTGCCAGCAGCACACGGATAGCGGAGCCCGCGGCCCAGTACTTC; CDR3: CASSTRIAEPAAQYF
V: TRBV2; D: NA; size: NA; J: TRBJ2-7; DNA: TGTGCCAGCCTTATGGCGTCCTACGAGCAGTACTTC; CDR3: CASLMASYEQYF
V: TRBV20-1; D: TRBD2; size: NA; J: TRBJ2-7; DNA: TGCAGTGCTAGAGCGGCGGGAGTAAGGGAAGAGCAGTACTTC; CDR3: CSARAAGVREEQYF
V: TRBV6-1; D: TRBD1; size: few; J: TRBJ1-1; DNA: TGTGCCAGCAGCAGATTCTCCGGGACAGGCGACGATGAAGCTTTCTTT; CDR3: CASSRFSGTGDDEAFF
V: TRBV28; D: TRBD1; size: NA; J: TRBJ2-2; DNA: TGTGCCAGCAGTCCAAACCGTGACGTGACAGGGCGAACCGGGGAGCTGTTTTTT; CDR3: CASSPNRDVTGRTGELFF
V: TRBV5-5; D: NA; size: NA; J: TRBJ2-7; DNA: TGTGCCAGCAGCTTGTCTGCAGCTATCTCCTACGAGCAATACTTC; CDR3: CASSLSAAISYEQYF
V: TRBV6-1; D: TRBD2; size: few; J: TRBJ2-1; DNA: TGTGCCAGCACCCGTCGGGGGGGCTCCTACAATGAGCAGTTCTTC; CDR3: CASTRRGGSYNEQFF
V: TRBV30; D: NA; size: NA; J: TRBJ2-6; DNA: TGTGCCTGGAGTCTCAGGGCCGGGGCCAACGTCCTGACTTTC; CDR3: CAWSLRAGANVLTF
V: TRBV6-6; D: NA; size: NA; J: TRBJ1-1; DNA: TGTGCCAGCAGTTACGACGGGGGCACTGAAGCTTTCTTT; CDR3: CASSYDGGTEAFF
V: TRBV28; D: NA; size: NA; J: TRBJ1-4; DNA: TGTGCCAGCAGTCTCCAGGGCCCTGCAGCTAATGAAAAACTGTTTTTT; CDR3: CASSLQGPAANEKLFF
V: TRBV12-3/TRBV12-4; D: NA; size: few; J: TRBJ2-7; DNA: TGTGCCAGCAGTCCACTTAGTGCGCACTACGAGCAGTACTTC; CDR3: CASSPLSAHYEQYF
V: TRBV20-1; D: NA; size: NA; J: TRBJ1-6; DNA: TGCAGTGTTGAGGGGCGCGAGGGTAATTCACTCCTCCACTTT; CDR3: CSVEGREGNSLLHF
V: TRBV28; D: NA; size: few; J: TRBJ1-2; DNA: TGTGCCAGCAGCACCCGGGGTGGGACAAGAGGCTACACCTTC; CDR3: CASSTRGGTRGYTF
V: TRBV5-5; D: TRBD1; size: NA; J: TRBJ1-1; DNA: TGTGCCAGCAGCGCGGAGACAGGGGAACTGAACACTGAAGCTTTCTTT; CDR3: CASSAETGELNTEAFF
V: TRBV6-1; D: TRBD1; size: NA; J: TRBJ1-4; DNA: TGTGCCAGCAGTGAAAGGGGGCTGAATGAAAAACTGTTTTTT; CDR3: CASSERGLNEKLFF
V: TRBV5-5; D: NA; size: many; J: TRBJ2-3; DNA: TGTGCCAGCAGACTAGGAGGCACAGATACGCAGTATTTT; CDR3: CASRLGGTDTQYF
V: TRBV28; D: TRBD1; size: few; J: TRBJ2-2; DNA: TGTGCCAGCACGGTACAGGGGTCGGGATTGTGCGAGGAGCTGTTTTTT; CDR3: CASTVQGSGLCEELFF
V: TRBV19; D: NA; size: many; J: TRBJ1-1; DNA: TGTGCCAGTAGTATGGGTCAGGGATCGGAAGCTTTCTTT; CDR3: CASSMGQGSEAFF
V: TRBV19; D: NA; size: few; J: TRBJ2-1; DNA: TGTGCCAGTATAGGGGGGACAGCCTTATACAATGAGCAGTTCTTC; CDR3: CASIGGTALYNEQFF
V: TRBV12-3/TRBV12-4; D: NA; size: NA; J: TRBJ1-5; DNA: TGTGCCAGCAGTTTATTCGGACAAGTGAATCAGCCCCAGCATTTT; CDR3: CASSLFGQVNQPQHF
V: TRBV7-8; D: TRBD1; size: many; J: TRBJ1-1; DNA: TGTGCCAGCAGCCCTCAGGGGGGTACTGAAGCTTTCTTT; CDR3: CASSPQGGTEAFF
V: TRBV5-4; D: TRBD1; size: NA; J: TRBJ1-6; DNA: TGTGCCAGCAGCTTGGGAACCGGGACAGGGGGAAGAAAAAGTAATTCACCCCTCCACTTT; CDR3: CASSLGTGTGGRKSNSPLHF
V: TRBV9; D: TRBD2; size: medium-sized; J: TRBJ2-7; DNA: TGTGCCAGCAGCGTAGCGGCGGGAGCGAGGCCCTACGAGCAGTACTTC; CDR3: CASSVAAGARPYEQYF
V: TRBV11-2; D: NA; size: many; J: TRBJ2-3; DNA: TGTGCCAGCAGCTTAGATTTATCCACAGATACGCAGTATTTT; CDR3: CASSLDLSTDTQYF
V: TRBV15; D: NA; size: many; J: TRBJ1-2; DNA: TGTGCCACCAGCGAGGGGACAAGTGGCTACACCTTC; CDR3: CATSEGTSGYTF
V: TRBV11-2; D: NA; size: medium-sized; J: TRBJ1-2; DNA: TGTGCCAGCAGACCCGGTGGGGGGGCGCGGAGGTCTGGCTACACCTTC; CDR3: CASRPGGGARRSGYTF
V: TRBV7-2; D: NA; size: NA; J: TRBJ2-7; DNA: TGTGCCAGCAGAGTCCCAGGGGTCGGTGAGCAGTACTTC; CDR3: CASRVPGVGEQYF
V: TRBV6-1; D: NA; size: few; J: TRBJ2-2; DNA: TGTGCCAGCAGTCAAACAGGGTCCGGGGAGCTGTTTTTT; CDR3: CASSQTGSGELFF
V: TRBV9; D: NA; size: few; J: TRBJ2-2; DNA: TGTGCCAGCAGCGTAGCTCGCGGGGAGCTGTTTTTT; CDR3: CASSVARGELFF
V: TRBV6-1; D: TRBD1; size: NA; J: TRBJ1-6; DNA: TGTGCCAGCAGTCCGCAGGGACAGGGCGTTTCACCCCTCCACTTT; CDR3: CASSPQGQGVSPLHF
V: TRBV10-3; D: NA; size: few; J: TRBJ2-3; DNA: TGTGCCATCAGGTCAGCCCCAAACACAGATACGCAGTATTTT; CDR3: CAIRSAPNTDTQYF
V: TRBV20-1; D: NA; size: many; J: TRBJ2-3; DNA: TGCAGTGCCTTACCCTTGAGTACAGATACGCAGTATTTT; CDR3: CSALPLSTDTQYF
V: TRBV2; D: NA; size: NA; J: TRBJ1-5; DNA: TGTGCCAGCAGCCTTTGGTCTCATCAGCCCCAGCATTTT; CDR3: CASSLWSHQPQHF
V: TRBV25-1; D: TRBD2; size: NA; J: TRBJ2-5; DNA: TGTGCCAGCAGTGATAGGACTAGCGGGCCCGTGGAGACCCAGTACTTC; CDR3: CASSDRTSGPVETQYF
V: TRBV11-2; D: NA; size: few; J: TRBJ1-1; DNA: TGTGCCAGCACCCCCATGTCCTCGAGGACTGAAGCTTTCTTT; CDR3: CASTPMSSRTEAFF
V: TRBV4-2; D: TRBD2; size: NA; J: TRBJ2-5; DNA: TGTGCCAGCAGCCAGGAACCTAGCGGGGGGGCGGAGACCCAGTACTTC; CDR3: CASSQEPSGGAETQYF
V: TRBV6-1; D: NA; size: NA; J: TRBJ1-2; DNA: TGTGCCAGCAGTGACGGTTTGTATGGCTACACCTTC; CDR3: CASSDGLYGYTF
V: TRBV7-9; D: NA; size: few; J: TRBJ2-7; DNA: TGTGCCAGCAGCGTGGCGGGGGAGCAGTACTTC; CDR3: CASSVAGEQYF
V: TRBV27; D: NA; size: few; J: TRBJ1-1; DNA: TGTGCCAGCAGTTTTCGGCGGGACGTAGCTTGGAGCACTGAAGCTTTCTTT; CDR3: CASSFRRDVAWSTEAFF
V: TRBV5-1; D: NA; size: NA; J: TRBJ2-1; DNA: TGCGCCAGCAGCCCGCAGGTTTACAATGAGCAGTTCTTC; CDR3: CASSPQVYNEQFF
V: TRBV5-1; D: TRBD2; size: NA; J: TRBJ2-3; DNA: TGCGCCAGCAGCCAAACGGCCGGACTAGCAGTAGATACGCAGTATTTT; CDR3: CASSQTAGLAVDTQYF